The clone carrying this T cell receptor (beta chain) has a count of ten or more. Template switching by 5'RACE produced TCR cDNA, adding a universal primer site and UMIs. TCRdb re-called the 5' RACE reads with MiXCR, one entry per CDR3 protein. In the table there are about 360,000 distinct CDR3 sequences, around 6.4% of which are singletons. The data stem from a study of T cells after yellow fever vaccination. This sample comprised PBMCs, obtained 5 days after the yellow fever booster vaccination. This receptor was taken from a man between 25 and 39 years old who received the YFV17D yellow fever vaccine.

Here the CDR3 reads CASSPVNTGELFF. In DNA form, the CDR3 reads TGTGCCAGCAGCCCCGTGAACACCGGGGAGCTGTTTTTT. The V call is TRBV7-9, the J call TRBJ2-2; D ambiguous. This CDR3 is 13 amino acids long. Looked up from germline, CDR1 is SEHNR and CDR2 is FQNEAQ (reference sequence). Trimming removed 5 bases from V and 1 base from J, with 5 bases in between.